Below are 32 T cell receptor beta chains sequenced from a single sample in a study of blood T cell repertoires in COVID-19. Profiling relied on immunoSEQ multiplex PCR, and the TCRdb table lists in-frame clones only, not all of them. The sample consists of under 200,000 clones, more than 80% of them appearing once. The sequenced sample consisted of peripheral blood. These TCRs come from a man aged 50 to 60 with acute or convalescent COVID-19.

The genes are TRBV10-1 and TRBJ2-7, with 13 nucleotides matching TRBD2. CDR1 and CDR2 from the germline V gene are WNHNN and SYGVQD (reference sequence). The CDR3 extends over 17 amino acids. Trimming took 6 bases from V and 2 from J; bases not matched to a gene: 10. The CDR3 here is CASREEGTSGDPYEQYF. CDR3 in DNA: TGCGCCAGCAGGGAGGAGGGGACTAGCGGGGACCCCTACGAGCAGTACTTC.

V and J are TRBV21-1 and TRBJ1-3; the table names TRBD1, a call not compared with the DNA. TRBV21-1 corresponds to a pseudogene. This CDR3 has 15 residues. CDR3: CASSKKTRSGNTIYF. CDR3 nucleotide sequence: TGTGCCAGCAGCAAAAAAACCAGATCTGGAAACACCATATATTTT.

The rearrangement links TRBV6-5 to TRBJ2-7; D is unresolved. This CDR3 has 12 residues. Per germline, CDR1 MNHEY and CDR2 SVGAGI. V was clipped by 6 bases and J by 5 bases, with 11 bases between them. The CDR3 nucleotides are TGTGCCAGCAGACGAGGATTCGACGAGCAGTACGTC. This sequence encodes CASRRGFDEQYV.

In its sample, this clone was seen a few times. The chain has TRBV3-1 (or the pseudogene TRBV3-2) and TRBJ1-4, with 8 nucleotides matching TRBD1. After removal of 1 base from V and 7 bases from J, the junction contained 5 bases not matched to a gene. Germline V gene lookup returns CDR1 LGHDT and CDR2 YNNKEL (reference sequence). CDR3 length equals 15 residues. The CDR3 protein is CASSQADRGFEKLFF. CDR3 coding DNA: TGTGCCAGCAGCCAAGCAGACAGGGGTTTTGAAAAACTGTTTTTT.

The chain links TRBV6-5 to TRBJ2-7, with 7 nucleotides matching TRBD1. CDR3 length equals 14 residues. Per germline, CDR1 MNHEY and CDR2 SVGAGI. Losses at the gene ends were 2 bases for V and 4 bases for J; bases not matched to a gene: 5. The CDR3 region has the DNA TGTGCCAGCAGTTACGCCGGACAGGCATACGAGCAGTACTTC. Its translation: CASSYAGQAYEQYF.

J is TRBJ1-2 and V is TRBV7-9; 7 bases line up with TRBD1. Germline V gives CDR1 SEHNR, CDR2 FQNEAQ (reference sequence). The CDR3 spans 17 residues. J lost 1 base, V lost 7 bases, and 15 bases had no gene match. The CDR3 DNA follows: TGTGCCAGCACACCCAAGACAGGGATATTGAATAACTATGGCTACACCTTC. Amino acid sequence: CASTPKTGILNNYGYTF.

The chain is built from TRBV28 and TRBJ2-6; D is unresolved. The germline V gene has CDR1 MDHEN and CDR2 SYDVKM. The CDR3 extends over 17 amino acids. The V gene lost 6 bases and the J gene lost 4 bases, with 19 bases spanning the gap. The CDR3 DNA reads TGTGCCAGCAGCCCCCGTGGAGCCGTGAGGGGGGCCAACGTCCTGACTTTC. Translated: CASSPRGAVRGANVLTF.

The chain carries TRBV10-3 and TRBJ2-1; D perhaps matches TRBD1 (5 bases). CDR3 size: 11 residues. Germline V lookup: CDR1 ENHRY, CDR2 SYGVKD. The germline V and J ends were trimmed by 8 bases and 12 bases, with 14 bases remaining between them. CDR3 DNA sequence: TGTGCCATCGCTGTGGACAAGGTGCAGTTCTTC. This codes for CAIAVDKVQFF.

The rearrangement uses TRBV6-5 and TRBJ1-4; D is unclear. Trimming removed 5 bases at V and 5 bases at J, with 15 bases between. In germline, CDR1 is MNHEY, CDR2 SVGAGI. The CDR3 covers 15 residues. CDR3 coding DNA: TGTGCCAGCAGTCCTTCGGCGGCCGGGAATGAAAAACTGTTTTTT. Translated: CASSPSAAGNEKLFF.

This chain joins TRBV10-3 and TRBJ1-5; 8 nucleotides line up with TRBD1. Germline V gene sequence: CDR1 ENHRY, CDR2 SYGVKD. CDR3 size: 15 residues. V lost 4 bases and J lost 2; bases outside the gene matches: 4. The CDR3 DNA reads TGTGCCATCAGTGGCAGGGGGCGCGGCAATCAGCCCCAGCATTTT. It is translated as CAISGRGRGNQPQHF.

CDR3 residues: CASSPVPSGRGDTQYF. CDR3 bases: TGTGCCAGCTCACCGGTTCCTAGCGGGAGAGGGGATACGCAGTATTTT. The rearrangement joins TRBV18 to TRBJ2-3; 10 positions agree with TRBD2. Germline CDR1 and CDR2: KGHSH and LQKENI. The CDR3 is made up of 16 amino acids. V was pared by 3 bases and J by 6 bases, with 9 bases of the junction left unmatched.

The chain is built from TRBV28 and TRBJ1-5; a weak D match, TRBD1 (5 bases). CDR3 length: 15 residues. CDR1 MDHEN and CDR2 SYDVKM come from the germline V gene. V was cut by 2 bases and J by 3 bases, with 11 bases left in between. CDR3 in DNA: TGTGCCAGCAGTTTACAGGGAGGTAACAATCAGCCCCAGCATTTT. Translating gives CASSLQGGNNQPQHF.

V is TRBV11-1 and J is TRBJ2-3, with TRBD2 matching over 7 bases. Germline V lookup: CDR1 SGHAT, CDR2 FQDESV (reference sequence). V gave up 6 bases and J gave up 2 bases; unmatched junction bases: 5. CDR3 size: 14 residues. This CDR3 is CASRALASTDTQYF. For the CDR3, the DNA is TGTGCCAGCAGGGCACTAGCGTCCACAGATACGCAGTATTTT. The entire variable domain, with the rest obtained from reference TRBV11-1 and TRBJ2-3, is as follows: EAEVAQSPRYKITEKSQAVAFWCDPISGHATLYWYRQILGQGPELLVQFQDESVVDDSQLPKDRFSAERLKGVDSTLKIQPAELGDSAMYLCASRALASTDTQYFGPGTRLTVL.

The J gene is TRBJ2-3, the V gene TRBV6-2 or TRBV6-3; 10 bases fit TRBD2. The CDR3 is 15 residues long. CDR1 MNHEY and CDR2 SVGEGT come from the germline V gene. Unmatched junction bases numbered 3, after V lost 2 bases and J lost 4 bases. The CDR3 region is CASSYPAGGADTQYF. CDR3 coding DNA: TGTGCCAGCAGTTACCCAGCGGGGGGGGCAGATACGCAGTATTTT.

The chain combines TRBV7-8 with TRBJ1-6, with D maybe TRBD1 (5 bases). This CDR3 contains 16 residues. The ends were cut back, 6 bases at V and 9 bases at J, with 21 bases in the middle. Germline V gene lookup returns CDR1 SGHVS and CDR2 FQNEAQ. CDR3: CASRSAGEGRSSPLHF. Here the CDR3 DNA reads TGTGCCAGCAGATCCGCCGGGGAGGGGCGGAGTTCACCCCTCCACTTT.

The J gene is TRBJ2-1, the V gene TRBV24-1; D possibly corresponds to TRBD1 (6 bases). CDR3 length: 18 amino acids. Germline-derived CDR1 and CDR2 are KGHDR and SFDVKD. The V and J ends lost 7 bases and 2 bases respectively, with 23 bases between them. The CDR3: CATRGARFFSPPYNEQFF. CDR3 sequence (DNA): TGTGCCACCAGGGGGGCTAGATTTTTCTCCCCGCCCTACAATGAGCAGTTCTTC.

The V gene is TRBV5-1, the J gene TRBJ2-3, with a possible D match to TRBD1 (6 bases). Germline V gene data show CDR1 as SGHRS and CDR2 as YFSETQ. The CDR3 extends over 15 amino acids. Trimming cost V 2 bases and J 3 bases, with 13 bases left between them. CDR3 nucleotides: TGCGCCAGCAGCTTCAGGGGTGCAGGTACAGATACGCAGTATTTT. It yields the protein CASSFRGAGTDTQYF.

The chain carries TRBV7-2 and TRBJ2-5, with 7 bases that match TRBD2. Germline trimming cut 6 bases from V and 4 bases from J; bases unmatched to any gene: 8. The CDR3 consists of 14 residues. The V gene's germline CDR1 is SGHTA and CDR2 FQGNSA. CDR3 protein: CASSPRSGIETQYF. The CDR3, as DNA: TGTGCCAGCAGTCCCAGGAGCGGGATAGAGACCCAGTACTTC.

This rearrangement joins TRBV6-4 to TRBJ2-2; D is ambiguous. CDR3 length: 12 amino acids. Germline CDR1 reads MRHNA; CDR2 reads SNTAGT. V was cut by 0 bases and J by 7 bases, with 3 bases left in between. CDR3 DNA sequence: TGTGCCAGCAGTGACTCTCTCGGGGAGCTGTTTTTT. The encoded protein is CASSDSLGELFF.

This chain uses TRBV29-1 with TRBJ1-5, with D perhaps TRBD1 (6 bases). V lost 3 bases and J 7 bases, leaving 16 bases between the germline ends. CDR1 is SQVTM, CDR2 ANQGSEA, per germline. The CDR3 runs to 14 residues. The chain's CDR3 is CSVDSRAGQQPQHF. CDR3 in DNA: TGCAGCGTTGATTCGAGGGCAGGACAGCAGCCCCAGCATTTT.

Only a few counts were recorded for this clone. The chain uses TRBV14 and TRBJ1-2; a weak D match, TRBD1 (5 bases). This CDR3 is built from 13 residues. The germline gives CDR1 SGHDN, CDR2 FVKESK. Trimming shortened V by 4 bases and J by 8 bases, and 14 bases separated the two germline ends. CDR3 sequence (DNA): TGTGCCAGCAGCCCGGGCGAGAACAGGGGCTACACCTTC. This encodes CASSPGENRGYTF.

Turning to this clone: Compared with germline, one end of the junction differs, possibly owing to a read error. In DNA, the CDR3 is TGTGCCAGCAGTTTATCCGGGACTAGAGACACATATACGCAGTATTTT. Translation: CASSLSGTRDTYTQYF. The chain has TRBV28 and TRBJ2-3; 8 bases line up with TRBD2. This CDR3 is 16 amino acids long. Germline assignment: CDR1 MDHEN and CDR2 SYDVKM.

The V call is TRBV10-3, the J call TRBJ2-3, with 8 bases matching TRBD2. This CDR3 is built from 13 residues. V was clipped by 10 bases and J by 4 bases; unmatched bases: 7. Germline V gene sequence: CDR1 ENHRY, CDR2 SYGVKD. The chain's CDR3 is CATGRGEADTQYF. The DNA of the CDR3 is TGTGCCACCGGGAGGGGGGAGGCAGATACGCAGTATTTT.

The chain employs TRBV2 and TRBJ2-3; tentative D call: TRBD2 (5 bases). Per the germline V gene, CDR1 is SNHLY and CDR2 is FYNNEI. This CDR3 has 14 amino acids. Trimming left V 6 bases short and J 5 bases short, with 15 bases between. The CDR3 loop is CASRRAAGRDTQYF. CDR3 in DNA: TGTGCCAGCAGGCGGGCCGCGGGCAGAGATACGCAGTATTTT.

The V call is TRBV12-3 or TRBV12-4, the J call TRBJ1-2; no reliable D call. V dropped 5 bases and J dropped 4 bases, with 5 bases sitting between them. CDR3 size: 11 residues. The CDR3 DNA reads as TGTGCCAGCAGTGCGGGCTATGGCTACACCTTC. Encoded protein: CASSAGYGYTF.

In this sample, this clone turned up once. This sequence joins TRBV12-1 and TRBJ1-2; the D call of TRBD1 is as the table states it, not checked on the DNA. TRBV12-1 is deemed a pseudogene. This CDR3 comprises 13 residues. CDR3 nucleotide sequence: TGTGCCAGCAGGCCAGGGAAGTACTATGGCTACACCTTC. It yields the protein CASRPGKYYGYTF.

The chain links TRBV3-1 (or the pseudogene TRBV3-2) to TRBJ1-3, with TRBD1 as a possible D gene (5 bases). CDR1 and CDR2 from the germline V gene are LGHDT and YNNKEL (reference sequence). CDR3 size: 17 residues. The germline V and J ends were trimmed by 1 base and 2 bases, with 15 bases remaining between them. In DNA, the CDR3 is TGTGCCAGCAGCCAAGGTAGGACAACTACGGCTGGAAACACCATATATTTT. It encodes CASSQGRTTTAGNTIYF.

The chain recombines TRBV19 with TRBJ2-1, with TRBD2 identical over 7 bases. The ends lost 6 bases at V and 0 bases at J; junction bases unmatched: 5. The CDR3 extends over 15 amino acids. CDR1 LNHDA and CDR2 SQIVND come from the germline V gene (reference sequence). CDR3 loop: CASSLGTTSYNEQFF. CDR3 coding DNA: TGTGCCAGTAGCCTGGGGACTACCTCCTACAATGAGCAGTTCTTC.

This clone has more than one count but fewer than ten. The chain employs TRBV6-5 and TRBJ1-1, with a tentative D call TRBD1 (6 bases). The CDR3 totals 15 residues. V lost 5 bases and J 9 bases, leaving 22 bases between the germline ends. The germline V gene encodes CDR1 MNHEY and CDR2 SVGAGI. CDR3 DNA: TGTGCCAGCAGTCCCGAGGACAGCCCCCTTAGGCAAGCTTTCTTT. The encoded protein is CASSPEDSPLRQAFF.

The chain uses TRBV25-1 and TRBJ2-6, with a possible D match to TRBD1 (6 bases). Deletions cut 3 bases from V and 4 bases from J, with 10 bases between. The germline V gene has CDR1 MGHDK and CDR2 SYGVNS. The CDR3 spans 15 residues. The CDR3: CASSDRGTGANVLTF. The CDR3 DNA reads TGTGCCAGCAGTGACAGGGGAACGGGGGCCAACGTCCTGACTTTC.

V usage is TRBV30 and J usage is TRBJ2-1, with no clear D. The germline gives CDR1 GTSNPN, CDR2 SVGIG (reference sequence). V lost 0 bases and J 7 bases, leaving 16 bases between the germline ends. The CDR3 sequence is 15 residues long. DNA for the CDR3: TGTGCCTGGAGTGTTCCTTGGTTAGACAAAAATGAGCAGTTCTTC. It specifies CAWSVPWLDKNEQFF.

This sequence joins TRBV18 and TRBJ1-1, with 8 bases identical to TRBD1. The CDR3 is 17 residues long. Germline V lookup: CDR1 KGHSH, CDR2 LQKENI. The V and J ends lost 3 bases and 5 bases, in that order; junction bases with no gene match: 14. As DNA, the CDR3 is TGTGCCAGCTCACCGCAGCGTACGGACAGGGTAAGGACTGAAGCTTTCTTT. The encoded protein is CASSPQRTDRVRTEAFF. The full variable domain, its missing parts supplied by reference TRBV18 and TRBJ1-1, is NAGVMQNPRHLVRRRGQEARLRCSPMKGHSHVYWYRQLPEEGLKFMVYLQKENIIDESGMPKERFSAEFPKEGPSILRIQQVVRGDSAAYFCASSPQRTDRVRTEAFFGQGTRLTVV.